These T cell receptor beta chains were read from a single sample in a study of cytomegalovirus exposure and HLA in healthy donors. Assay: immunoSEQ multiplex PCR; the TCRdb copy retains only in-frame clones and omits some. Counted here are some 98,000 clones, around 70% occurring once; the ten biggest clones make up less than 2.5%. The sample consisted of PBMCs. The receptor set was obtained from a man aged 50 to 60 in good health and CMV-seronegative. Both conserved end residues are part of each CDR3. D genes are given only for firm matches. Not every row has a clone size; where given, it reads once, few, many or a size class.

v_call: TRBV4-2; j_call: TRBJ2-3; clone_size: NA; d_call: TRBD2; cdr3_nt: TGTGCCAGCAGCCAGGGACTAGCGGGAGATAACACAGATACGCAGTATTTT; cdr3_aa: CASSQGLAGDNTDTQYF
v_call: TRBV27; j_call: TRBJ1-1; clone_size: NA; d_call: NA; cdr3_nt: TGTGCCAGCAGGTACAGGTTCGAAGCTTTCTTT; cdr3_aa: CASRYRFEAFF
v_call: TRBV2; j_call: TRBJ2-7; clone_size: NA; d_call: NA; cdr3_nt: TGTGCCAGCAGTGAAAGCCAGGGTCACTACGAGCAGTACTTC; cdr3_aa: CASSESQGHYEQYF
v_call: TRBV18; j_call: TRBJ2-2; clone_size: many; d_call: NA; cdr3_nt: TGTGCCAGCTCACCTAGCAACGCGAACACCGGGGAGCTGTTTTTT; cdr3_aa: CASSPSNANTGELFF
v_call: TRBV5-4; j_call: TRBJ1-5; clone_size: few; d_call: NA; cdr3_nt: TGTGCCAGCAGCTTCCAAAATCAGCCCCAGCATTTT; cdr3_aa: CASSFQNQPQHF
v_call: TRBV5-7; j_call: TRBJ2-1; clone_size: NA; d_call: TRBD1; cdr3_nt: TGTGCCAGCAGCTTGTCTAGTCAGGGGGCGATTAGTGAGCAGTTCTTC; cdr3_aa: CASSLSSQGAISEQFF
v_call: TRBV4-3; j_call: TRBJ2-5; clone_size: few; d_call: TRBD1; cdr3_nt: TGCGCCAGCAGCCAAGGCTCGACAGGGTTGATCGAGACCCAGTACTTC; cdr3_aa: CASSQGSTGLIETQYF
v_call: TRBV19; j_call: TRBJ1-4; clone_size: NA; d_call: NA; cdr3_nt: TGTGCCAGTAGTACAGGGACTGCGAATGAAAAACTGTTTTTT; cdr3_aa: CASSTGTANEKLFF
v_call: TRBV5-6; j_call: TRBJ2-7; clone_size: few; d_call: NA; cdr3_nt: TGTGCCAGCAGCCCGGGTGGGTCCTACGAGCAGTACTTC; cdr3_aa: CASSPGGSYEQYF
v_call: TRBV19; j_call: TRBJ2-3; clone_size: NA; d_call: NA; cdr3_nt: TGTGCCAGTAGTATAGTTTTTGGGGGCGCAAGGTTCGGATATGTCACAGATACGCAGTATTTT; cdr3_aa: CASSIVFGGARFGYVTDTQYF
v_call: TRBV18; j_call: TRBJ1-5; clone_size: NA; d_call: NA; cdr3_nt: TGTGCCAGCTCACCAGGGGGCGATAATCAGCCCCAGCATTTT; cdr3_aa: CASSPGGDNQPQHF
v_call: TRBV10-2; j_call: TRBJ1-2; clone_size: NA; d_call: NA; cdr3_nt: TGCGCCACCTCGAGTGGGTCGGGATATGGCTACACCTTC; cdr3_aa: CATSSGSGYGYTF
v_call: TRBV5-6; j_call: TRBJ2-7; clone_size: few; d_call: TRBD2; cdr3_nt: TGTGCCAGCAGCTCCGGGACTAGCGGGGGATTATACGAGCAGTACTTC; cdr3_aa: CASSSGTSGGLYEQYF
v_call: TRBV7-3; j_call: TRBJ2-5; clone_size: few; d_call: NA; cdr3_nt: TGTGCCAGCAGCTTAAAGGCAGGATCGGAGACCCAGTACTTC; cdr3_aa: CASSLKAGSETQYF
v_call: TRBV19; j_call: TRBJ1-1; clone_size: NA; d_call: TRBD1; cdr3_nt: TGTGCCAGTAGTTCCCCCGGGACAGGGAAAATGAACACTGAAGCTTTCTTT; cdr3_aa: CASSSPGTGKMNTEAFF
v_call: TRBV6-5; j_call: TRBJ1-1; clone_size: NA; d_call: NA; cdr3_nt: TGTGCCAGCAGTGAAGCGGGGTACACTGAAGCTTTCTTT; cdr3_aa: CASSEAGYTEAFF